This paragraph covers one T cell receptor beta chain sequence. Its specificity is unknown. This entry is derived from a study of CD8 T cells in Susac syndrome. Findings and caveats of the study: Individuals included in the TCR sequencing and HLA analysis were acknowledged by the study to be relatively few in number.

The RNA, roughly 0.45 to 1 ug, was put through reverse transcription using random hexamers. Amplification of TCR beta CDR3 across 54 Vbeta and 13 Jbeta was performed with immunoSEQ multiplex PCR. Each CDR3 protein gets one entry after TCRdb re-called the immunoSEQ multiplex PCR reads with MiXCR. The sample records 200,000 to 250,000 distinct CDR3 sequences, just over 90% being singletons. The CDR3 is 11 amino acids. V lost 4 bases, J lost 5 bases, and 8 bases lay in between. Germline V gene lookup returns CDR1 SQVTM and CDR2 ANQGSEA. The TCR originated in a human donor with multiple sclerosis. The sequencing input was CD4+ T cells from PBMCs. This chain links TRBV29-1 with TRBJ1-1, with a weak D call TRBD1 (6 bases). This CDR3 reads CSVGGLTEAFF. CDR3 DNA sequence: TGCAGCGTTGGGGGGCTGACTGAAGCTTTCTTT. The full variable domain, rest sourced from reference TRBV29-1 and TRBJ1-1, is SAVISQKPSRDICQRGTSLTIQCQVDSQVTMMFWYRQQPGQSLTLIATANQGSEATYESGFVIDKFPISRPNLTFSTLTVSNMSPEDSSIYLCSVGGLTEAFFGQGTRLTVV.